The T cell receptor (beta chain) under discussion was sequenced for a study of blood T cell repertoires in COVID-19. Study at large: Specimens from acute and convalescent COVID-19 originated in the United States, Italy and Spain. Nucleic acid was either cDNA or gDNA, and it came from T cells, B-cell-depleted T cells, or PBMCs.

The CDR3 contains 14 residues. The germline V gene has CDR1 SSHAT and CDR2 FNYEAQ (reference sequence). V lost 5 bases to trimming and J lost 5 bases; unmatched junction nucleotides: 9. In the study's own analysis: Reference gene primer amplification yielded estimated nucleated cell counts. Using immunoSEQ multiplex PCR, the repertoire was profiled, and TCRdb retains in-frame clones only, with some absent. V and J calls and clone size follow that table, whereas D and trimming were derived from the DNA. The data contain roughly 53,000 clones, 65% to 85% of them singletons. Sequencing was performed on peripheral blood. The chain employs TRBV7-7 and TRBJ2-7; 7 bases agree with TRBD1. The clonotype was recovered from a man in his 70s with active or convalescent COVID-19. This CDR3 is CASSPGTGVDEQYF. DNA of the CDR3: TGTGCCAGCAGCCCCGGAACAGGGGTCGACGAGCAGTACTTC.